This TCR beta chain comes out of a study of monozygotic twins with inflammatory bowel disease. This CDR3 comprises 15 residues. Germline-derived CDR1 and CDR2 are SGHAT and FQNNGV. TCRdb reanalyzed the 5' RACE reads, giving one entry per CDR3 protein sequence and no DNA. The table for this sample gives about 330,000 distinct CDR3 sequences. This TCR was sampled from a human donor with ulcerative colitis or Crohn's disease, or a healthy co-twin of an affected twin (not recorded which). The sample taken for sequencing was blood. The V call is TRBV11-2, the J call TRBJ1-2. CDR3 in amino acids: CASSLPIAPTYGYTF.